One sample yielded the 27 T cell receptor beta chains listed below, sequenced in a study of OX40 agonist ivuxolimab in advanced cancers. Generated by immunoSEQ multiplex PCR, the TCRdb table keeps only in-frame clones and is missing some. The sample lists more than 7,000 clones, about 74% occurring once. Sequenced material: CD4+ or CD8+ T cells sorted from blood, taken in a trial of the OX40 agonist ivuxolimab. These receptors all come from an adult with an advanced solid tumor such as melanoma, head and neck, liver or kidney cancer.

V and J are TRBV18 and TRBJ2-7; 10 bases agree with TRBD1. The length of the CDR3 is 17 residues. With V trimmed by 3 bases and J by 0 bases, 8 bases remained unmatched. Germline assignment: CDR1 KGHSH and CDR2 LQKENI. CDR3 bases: TGTGCCAGCTCACCCAGCCCGGGACAGGGGAGCTCCTACGAGCAGTACTTC. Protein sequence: CASSPSPGQGSSYEQYF. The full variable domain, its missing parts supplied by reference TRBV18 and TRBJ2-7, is NAGVMQNPRHLVRRRGQEARLRCSPMKGHSHVYWYRQLPEEGLKFMVYLQKENIIDESGMPKERFSAEFPKEGPSILRIQQVVRGDSAAYFCASSPSPGQGSSYEQYFGPGTRLTVT.

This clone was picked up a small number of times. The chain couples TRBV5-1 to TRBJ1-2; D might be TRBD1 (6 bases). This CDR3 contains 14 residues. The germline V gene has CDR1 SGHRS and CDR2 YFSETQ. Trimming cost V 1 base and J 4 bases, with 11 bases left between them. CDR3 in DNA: TGCGCCAGCAGCTTGCCGGGGGGGGCCTATGGCTACACCTTC. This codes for CASSLPGGAYGYTF.

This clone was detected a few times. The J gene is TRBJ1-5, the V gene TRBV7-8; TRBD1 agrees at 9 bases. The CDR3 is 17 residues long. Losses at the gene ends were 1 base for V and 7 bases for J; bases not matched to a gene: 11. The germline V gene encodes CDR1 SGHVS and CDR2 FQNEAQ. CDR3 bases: TGTGCCAGCAGCTTAGGTGGGACAGGGAGGTTAAGGCAGCCCCAGCATTTT. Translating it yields CASSLGGTGRLRQPQHF.

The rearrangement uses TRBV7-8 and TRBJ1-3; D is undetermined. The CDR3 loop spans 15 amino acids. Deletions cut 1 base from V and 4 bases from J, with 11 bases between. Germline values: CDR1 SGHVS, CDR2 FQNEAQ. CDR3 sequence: CASSLERSGGNTIYF. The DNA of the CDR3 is TGTGCCAGCAGCTTAGAAAGGTCGGGCGGAAACACCATATATTTT.

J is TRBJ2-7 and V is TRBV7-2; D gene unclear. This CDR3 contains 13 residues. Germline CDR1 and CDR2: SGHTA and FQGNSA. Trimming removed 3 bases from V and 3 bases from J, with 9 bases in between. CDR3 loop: CASSLGNVYEQYF. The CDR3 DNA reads TGTGCCAGCAGCTTGGGGAACGTCTACGAGCAGTACTTC.

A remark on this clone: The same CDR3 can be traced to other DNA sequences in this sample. DNA for the CDR3: TGTGCCAGCAGCTTAGGTACGGGGACCTACGAGCAGTACTTC. Protein: CASSLGTGTYEQYF. The chain is built from TRBV11-2 and TRBJ2-7; D is perhaps TRBD2 (5 bases). V lost 1 base to trimming and J lost 2 bases, with 9 bases between them. This CDR3 spans 14 amino acids. CDR1 is SGHAT and CDR2 is FQNNGV in the germline V gene.

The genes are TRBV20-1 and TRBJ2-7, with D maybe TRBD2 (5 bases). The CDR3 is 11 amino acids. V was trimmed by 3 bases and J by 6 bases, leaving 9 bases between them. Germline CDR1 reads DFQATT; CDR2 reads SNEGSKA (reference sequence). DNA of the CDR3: TGCAGTGCTAGGGGTAGCGTCGAGCAGTACTTC. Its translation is CSARGSVEQYF.

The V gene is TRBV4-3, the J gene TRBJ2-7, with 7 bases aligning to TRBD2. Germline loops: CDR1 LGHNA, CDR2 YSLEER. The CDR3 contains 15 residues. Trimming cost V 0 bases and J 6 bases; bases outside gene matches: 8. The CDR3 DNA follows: TGCGCCAGCAGCCAAGATGGCCAGGGAGGGCGCGAGCAGTACTTC. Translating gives CASSQDGQGGREQYF.

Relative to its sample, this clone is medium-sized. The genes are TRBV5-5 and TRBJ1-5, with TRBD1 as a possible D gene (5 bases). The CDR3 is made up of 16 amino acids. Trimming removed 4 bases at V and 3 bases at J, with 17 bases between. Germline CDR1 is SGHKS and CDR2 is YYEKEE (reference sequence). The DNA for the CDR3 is TGTGCCAGCAGCCAAAAAAGCCGGGACCCCAATCAGCCCCAGCATTTT. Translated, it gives CASSQKSRDPNQPQHF.

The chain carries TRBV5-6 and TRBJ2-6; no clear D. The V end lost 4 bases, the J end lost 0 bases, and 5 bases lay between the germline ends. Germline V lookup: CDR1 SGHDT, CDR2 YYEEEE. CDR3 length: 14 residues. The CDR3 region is CASSPYSGANVLTF. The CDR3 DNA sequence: TGTGCCAGCAGCCCTTACTCTGGGGCCAACGTCCTGACTTTC.

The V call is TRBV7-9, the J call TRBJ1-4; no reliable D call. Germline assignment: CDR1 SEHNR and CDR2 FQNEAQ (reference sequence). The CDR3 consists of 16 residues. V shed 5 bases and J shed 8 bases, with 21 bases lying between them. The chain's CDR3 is CASSPSEVEMEEKLFF. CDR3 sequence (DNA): TGTGCCAGCAGCCCTTCCGAAGTGGAAATGGAGGAAAAACTGTTTTTT. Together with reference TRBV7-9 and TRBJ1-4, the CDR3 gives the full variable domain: DTGVSQNPRHKITKRGQNVTFRCDPISEHNRLYWYRQTLGQGPEFLTYFQNEAQLEKSRLLSDRFSAERPKGSFSTLEIQRTEQGDSAMYLCASSPSEVEMEEKLFFGSGTQLSVL.

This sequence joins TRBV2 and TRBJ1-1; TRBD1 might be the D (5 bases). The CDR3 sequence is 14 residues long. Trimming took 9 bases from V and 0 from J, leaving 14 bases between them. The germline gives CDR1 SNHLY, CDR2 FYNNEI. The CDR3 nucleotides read TGTGCCAGAGCTAGGACACCGATGAACACTGAAGCTTTCTTT. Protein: CARARTPMNTEAFF. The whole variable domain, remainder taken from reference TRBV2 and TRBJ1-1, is EPEVTQTPSHQVTQMGQEVILRCVPISNHLYFYWYRQILGQKVEFLVSFYNNEISEKSEIFDDQFSVERPDGSNFTLKIRSTKLEDSAMYFCARARTPMNTEAFFGQGTRLTVV.

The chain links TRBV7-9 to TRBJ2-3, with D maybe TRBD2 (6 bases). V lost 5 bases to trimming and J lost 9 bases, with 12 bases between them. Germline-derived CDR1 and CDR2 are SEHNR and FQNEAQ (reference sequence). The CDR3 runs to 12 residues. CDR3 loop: CASSGLGLTQYF. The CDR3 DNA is TGTGCCAGCAGCGGCTTAGGACTAACGCAGTATTTT.

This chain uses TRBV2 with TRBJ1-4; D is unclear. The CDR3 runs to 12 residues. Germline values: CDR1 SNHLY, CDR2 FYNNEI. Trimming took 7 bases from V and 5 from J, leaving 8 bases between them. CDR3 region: CASIGWNEKLFF. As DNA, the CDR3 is TGTGCCAGCATCGGGTGGAATGAAAAACTGTTTTTT.

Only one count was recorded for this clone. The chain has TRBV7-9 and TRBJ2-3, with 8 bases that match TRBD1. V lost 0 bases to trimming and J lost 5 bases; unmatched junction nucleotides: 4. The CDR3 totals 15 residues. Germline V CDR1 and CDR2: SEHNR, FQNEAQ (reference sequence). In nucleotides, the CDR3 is TGTGCCAGCAGCTTAGCAACGACAGGGGTAGATACGCAGTATTTT. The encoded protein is CASSLATTGVDTQYF. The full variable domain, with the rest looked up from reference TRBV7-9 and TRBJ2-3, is DTGVSQNPRHKITKRGQNVTFRCDPISEHNRLYWYRQTLGQGPEFLTYFQNEAQLEKSRLLSDRFSAERPKGSFSTLEIQRTEQGDSAMYLCASSLATTGVDTQYFGPGTRLTVL.

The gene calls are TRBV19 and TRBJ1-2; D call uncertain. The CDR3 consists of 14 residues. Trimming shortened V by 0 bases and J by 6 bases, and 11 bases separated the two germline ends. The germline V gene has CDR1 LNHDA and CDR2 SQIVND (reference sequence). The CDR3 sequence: CASSIDPVLDGYTF. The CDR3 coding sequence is TGTGCCAGTAGTATAGATCCGGTTCTGGATGGCTACACCTTC.

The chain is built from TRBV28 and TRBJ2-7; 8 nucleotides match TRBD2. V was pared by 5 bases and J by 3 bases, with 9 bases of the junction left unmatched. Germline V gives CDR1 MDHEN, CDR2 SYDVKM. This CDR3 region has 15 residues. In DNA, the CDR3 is TGTGCCAGCAGTCCGGTCGAGCGGGAGAGCTACGAGCAGTACTTC. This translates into CASSPVERESYEQYF.

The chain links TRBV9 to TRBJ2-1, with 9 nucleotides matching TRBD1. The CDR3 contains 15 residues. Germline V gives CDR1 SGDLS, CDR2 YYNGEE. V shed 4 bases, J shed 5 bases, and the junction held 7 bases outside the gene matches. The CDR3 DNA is TGTGCCAGCAGCTTCCGGACAGGGGAAAACAATGAGCAGTTCTTC. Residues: CASSFRTGENNEQFF. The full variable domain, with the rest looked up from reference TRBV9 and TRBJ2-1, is DSGVTQTPKHLITATGQRVTLRCSPRSGDLSVYWYQQSLDQGLQFLIQYYNGEERAKGNILERFSAQQFPDLHSELNLSSLELGDSALYFCASSFRTGENNEQFFGPGTRLTVL.

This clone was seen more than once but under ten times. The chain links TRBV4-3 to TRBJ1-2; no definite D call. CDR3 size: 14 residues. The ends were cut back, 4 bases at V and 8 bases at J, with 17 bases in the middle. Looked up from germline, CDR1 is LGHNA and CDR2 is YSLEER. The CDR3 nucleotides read TGCGCCAGCAGCCCACCAAACAGCCCGGGAGGCTACACCTTC. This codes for CASSPPNSPGGYTF.

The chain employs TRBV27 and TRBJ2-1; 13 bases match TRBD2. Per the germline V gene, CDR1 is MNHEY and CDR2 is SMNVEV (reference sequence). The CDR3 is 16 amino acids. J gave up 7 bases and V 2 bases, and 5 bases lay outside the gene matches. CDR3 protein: CASSLKWTSGGNEQFF. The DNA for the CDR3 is TGTGCCAGCAGTTTAAAGTGGACTAGCGGGGGTAATGAGCAGTTCTTC.

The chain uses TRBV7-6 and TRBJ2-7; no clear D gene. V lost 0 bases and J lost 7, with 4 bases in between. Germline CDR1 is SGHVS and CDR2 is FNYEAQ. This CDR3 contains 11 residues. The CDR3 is CASSLAEEQYF. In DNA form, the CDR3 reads TGTGCCAGCAGCTTAGCTGAGGAGCAGTACTTC.

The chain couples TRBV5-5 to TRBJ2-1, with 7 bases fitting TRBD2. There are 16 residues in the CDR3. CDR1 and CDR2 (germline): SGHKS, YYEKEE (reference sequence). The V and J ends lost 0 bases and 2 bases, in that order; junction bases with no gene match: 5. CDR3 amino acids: CASSLGAGVAYNEQFF. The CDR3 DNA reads TGTGCCAGCAGCTTGGGTGCGGGAGTAGCCTACAATGAGCAGTTCTTC. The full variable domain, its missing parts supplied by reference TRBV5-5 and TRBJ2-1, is DAGVTQSPTHLIKTRGQQVTLRCSPISGHKSVSWYQQVLGQGPQFIFQYYEKEERGRGNFPDRFSARQFPNYSSELNVNALLLGDSALYLCASSLGAGVAYNEQFFGPGTRLTVL.

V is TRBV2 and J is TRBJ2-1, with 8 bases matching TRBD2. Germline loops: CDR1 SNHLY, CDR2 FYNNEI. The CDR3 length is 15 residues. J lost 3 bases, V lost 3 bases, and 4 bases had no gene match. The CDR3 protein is CASSDGRGVYNEQFF. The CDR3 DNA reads TGTGCCAGCAGTGACGGGCGGGGGGTCTACAATGAGCAGTTCTTC.

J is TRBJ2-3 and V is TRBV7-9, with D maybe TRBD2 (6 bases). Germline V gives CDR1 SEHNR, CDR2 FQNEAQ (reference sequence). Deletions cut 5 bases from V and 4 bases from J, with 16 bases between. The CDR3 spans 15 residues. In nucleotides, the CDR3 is TGTGCCAGCAGCCCCCGGAGGGGCCGGGCAGATACGCAGTATTTT. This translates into CASSPRRGRADTQYF.

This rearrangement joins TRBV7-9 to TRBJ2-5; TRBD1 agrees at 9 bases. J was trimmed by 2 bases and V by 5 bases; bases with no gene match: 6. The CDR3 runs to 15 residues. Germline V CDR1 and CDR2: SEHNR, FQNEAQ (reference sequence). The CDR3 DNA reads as TGTGCCAGCAGCCCCCTCGGGACAGGGCAAGAGACCCAGTACTTC. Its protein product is CASSPLGTGQETQYF.

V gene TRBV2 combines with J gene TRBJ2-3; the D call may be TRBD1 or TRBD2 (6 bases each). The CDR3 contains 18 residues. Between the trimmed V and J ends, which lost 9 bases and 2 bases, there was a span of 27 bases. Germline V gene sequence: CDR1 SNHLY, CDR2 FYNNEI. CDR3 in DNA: TGTGCCAGGGGATCGGTTCCGGGGGCTTACCCACACACAGATACGCAGTATTTT. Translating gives CARGSVPGAYPHTDTQYF.

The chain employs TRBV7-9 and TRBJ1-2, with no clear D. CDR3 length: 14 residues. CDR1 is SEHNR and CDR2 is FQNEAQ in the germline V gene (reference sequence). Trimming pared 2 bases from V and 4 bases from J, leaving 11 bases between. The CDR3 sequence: CASSLTTQGYGYTF. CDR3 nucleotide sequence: TGTGCCAGCAGCTTAACAACCCAAGGCTATGGCTACACCTTC.